The next 22 T cell receptor beta chains were all read from a single sample in a study of blood T cell repertoires in COVID-19. Sequencing used immunoSEQ multiplex PCR; TCRdb keeps in-frame clones, though not all of them. Here the sample spans approximately 260,000 clones, roughly 82% being singletons. Material for sequencing was peripheral blood. All receptors derive from a woman of 80 years or more with active or convalescent COVID-19.

The rearrangement joins TRBV5-1 to TRBJ1-1; D is uncertain. Trimming took off 0 bases at V and 2 bases at J, with 8 bases between the two ends. The CDR3 sequence is 14 residues long. Germline assignment: CDR1 SGHRS and CDR2 YFSETQ. In nucleotides, the CDR3 is TGCGCCAGCAGCTTGGACACGACTAACACTGAAGCTTTCTTT. Translating it yields CASSLDTTNTEAFF.

This chain connects TRBV28 to TRBJ1-5; no clear D. V lost 10 bases and J lost 0, with 10 bases in between. The CDR3 covers 13 residues. The germline gives CDR1 MDHEN, CDR2 SYDVKM. The CDR3, as DNA: TGTGCCACCCAGACATATAGCAATCAGCCCCAGCATTTT. Translated, it gives CATQTYSNQPQHF.

The chain joins TRBV4-2 to TRBJ2-3, with D perhaps matching TRBD2 (6 bases). CDR3 length: 15 residues. CDR1 is LGHNA, CDR2 YNFKEQ, per germline. The V and J ends lost 6 bases and 2 bases respectively, with 15 bases between them. Written as DNA, the CDR3 is TGTGCCAGCAGACGCATTAGCGGACACACAGATACGCAGTATTTT. Translating it yields CASRRISGHTDTQYF.

This clone was seen only a few times. The rearrangement joins TRBV27 to TRBJ2-5, with 7 positions matching TRBD2. V was clipped by 3 bases and J by 4 bases; unmatched bases: 2. The CDR3 consists of 13 residues. Germline V gene data show CDR1 as MNHEY and CDR2 as SMNVEV (reference sequence). The CDR3 reads CASSFKRGETQYF. For the CDR3, the DNA is TGTGCCAGCAGTTTTAAGCGGGGAGAGACCCAGTACTTC.

The J gene is TRBJ1-1, the V gene TRBV19; 7 positions agree with TRBD1. Germline trimming cut 5 bases from V and 0 bases from J; bases unmatched to any gene: 3. The CDR3 has 14 residues. The germline gives CDR1 LNHDA, CDR2 SQIVND (reference sequence). CDR3 in DNA: TGTGCCAGTAGTTCAGACAGGGTGAACACTGAAGCTTTCTTT. Translating it yields CASSSDRVNTEAFF.

This rearrangement joins TRBV5-1 to TRBJ2-1; TRBD2 is a possible D gene (5 bases). Trimming cost V 0 bases and J 4 bases, with 8 bases left between them. The CDR3 spans 14 residues. Germline values: CDR1 SGHRS, CDR2 YFSETQ. In DNA, the CDR3 is TGCGCCAGCAGCTTGGGGGAGCGGTACAATGAGCAGTTCTTC. This codes for CASSLGERYNEQFF.

The sample holds a few counts of this clone. The chain carries TRBV15 and TRBJ1-6; D might be TRBD1 (5 bases). The CDR3 runs 13 residues. CDR1 and CDR2 from the germline V gene are LNHNV and YYDKDF (reference sequence). V was pared by 5 bases and J by 7 bases, with 9 bases between. This CDR3 is CATSARQNSPLHF. CDR3 coding DNA: TGTGCCACCAGCGCCCGACAGAATTCACCCCTCCACTTT. The full variable domain, its missing parts supplied by reference TRBV15 and TRBJ1-6, is DAMVIQNPRYQVTQFGKPVTLSCSQTLNHNVMYWYQQKSSQAPKLLFHYYDKDFNNEADTPDNFQSRRPNTSFCFLDIRSPGLGDTAMYLCATSARQNSPLHFGNGTRLTVT.

V is TRBV11-2 and J is TRBJ1-2; D is possibly TRBD1 (6 bases). V gave up 4 bases and J gave up 4 bases, with 16 bases separating them. CDR1 and CDR2 from the germline V gene are SGHAT and FQNNGV. The CDR3 is 15 amino acids. CDR3 protein: CASSYRPTGPYGYTF. Written as DNA, the CDR3 is TGTGCCAGCAGCTACCGGCCTACAGGGCCCTATGGCTACACCTTC. Full variable domain (missing parts from reference TRBV11-2 and TRBJ1-2): EAGVAQSPRYKIIEKRQSVAFWCNPISGHATLYWYQQILGQGPKLLIQFQNNGVVDDSQLPKDRFSAERLKGVDSTLKIQPAKLEDSAVYLCASSYRPTGPYGYTFGSGTRLTVV.

The chain has TRBV29-1 and TRBJ1-1; no definite D call. CDR1 is SQVTM and CDR2 is ANQGSEA in the germline V gene. V lost 4 bases to trimming and J lost 3 bases, with 12 bases between them. The CDR3 is 13 amino acids. The CDR3 sequence is CSVGWQEDTEAFF. The DNA for the CDR3 is TGCAGCGTTGGATGGCAGGAGGACACTGAAGCTTTCTTT.

V gene TRBV2 combines with J gene TRBJ1-2; 7 bases align to TRBD1. V trimming: 8 bases; J trimming: 6 bases; junction bases outside the gene matches: 15. The germline CDR1 and CDR2 sequences are SNHLY and FYNNEI. This CDR3 has 15 amino acids. The CDR3, as DNA: TGTGCCAGCGGTCGAGCCTTAGGGGGCCAGGATGGCTACACCTTC. Translated: CASGRALGGQDGYTF. Variable domain in full (rest from reference TRBV2 and TRBJ1-2): EPEVTQTPSHQVTQMGQEVILRCVPISNHLYFYWYRQILGQKVEFLVSFYNNEISEKSEIFDDQFSVERPDGSNFTLKIRSTKLEDSAMYFCASGRALGGQDGYTFGSGTRLTVV.

The chain has TRBV5-1 and TRBJ1-6; D remains ambiguous. V was trimmed by 0 bases and J by 9 bases, leaving 13 bases between them. Germline CDR1 SGHRS, CDR2 YFSETQ. There are 15 residues in the CDR3. The CDR3 loop is CASSLDGSRGSPLHF. In nucleotides, the CDR3 is TGCGCCAGCAGCTTGGATGGGAGCCGAGGTTCACCCCTCCACTTT.

The J gene is TRBJ1-3, the V gene TRBV30, with D possibly TRBD1 on 6 matching bases. Germline V gene sequence: CDR1 GTSNPN, CDR2 SVGIG (reference sequence). V was clipped by 2 bases and J by 4 bases, with 6 bases between them. CDR3 length: 12 amino acids. CDR3 in amino acids: CAWSTGGNTIYF. For the CDR3, the DNA is TGTGCCTGGAGTACAGGGGGAAACACCATATATTTT.

Remarks on this clone: Sequence at one end of the junction differs from germline and may be a read error. This rearrangement joins TRBV5-1 to TRBJ1-1, with 7 bases lining up with TRBD1. There are 15 residues in the CDR3. The germline gives CDR1 SGHRS, CDR2 YFSETQ. CDR3 region: CASRLARGMNTEAFF. CDR3 nucleotide sequence: TGCGCCAGCAGATTGGCCAGGGGGATGAACACTGAAGCTTTCTTT.

V and J are TRBV28 and TRBJ2-7, with 9 bases fitting TRBD1. This CDR3 spans 17 amino acids. The ends lost 7 bases at V and 7 bases at J; junction bases unmatched: 20. Germline V gene lookup returns CDR1 MDHEN and CDR2 SYDVKM. This chain's CDR3 is CASNTPRGPTGGWEQYF. The CDR3 nucleotides read TGTGCCAGCAACACCCCCAGGGGGCCGACAGGGGGTTGGGAGCAGTACTTC.

The V gene is TRBV7-6, the J gene TRBJ2-7, with 13 bases aligning to TRBD2. The J segment lost 0 bases and the V segment lost 5 bases, leaving 7 bases of the junction unmatched. The CDR3 length is 17 residues. Germline loops: CDR1 SGHVS, CDR2 FNYEAQ. CDR3: CASSPGLAGNPSYEQYF. The CDR3, as DNA: TGTGCCAGCAGCCCGGGACTAGCGGGGAATCCCTCCTACGAGCAGTACTTC.

The chain carries TRBV15 and TRBJ1-4; no clear D. CDR1 is LNHNV and CDR2 is YYDKDF in the germline V gene (reference sequence). The CDR3 totals 14 residues. Trimming cost V 6 bases and J 0 bases, with 8 bases left between them. CDR3 in DNA: TGTGCCACCAGTCCAGAACCAACTAATGAAAAACTGTTTTTT. This codes for CATSPEPTNEKLFF.

This chain connects TRBV11-3 to TRBJ2-2, with 7 bases identical to TRBD2. The CDR3 has 16 amino acids. V shed 2 bases, J shed 4 bases, and the junction held 7 bases outside the gene matches. In germline, CDR1 is SGHNT, CDR2 YENEEA. As DNA, the CDR3 is TGTGCCAGCAGCTTAAGCCGCGGGAGCTTCACCGGGGAGCTGTTTTTT. Its translation: CASSLSRGSFTGELFF. Full variable domain (remainder filled in from reference TRBV11-3 and TRBJ2-2): EAGVVQSPRYKIIEKKQPVAFWCNPISGHNTLYWYLQNLGQGPELLIRYENEEAVDDSQLPKDRFSAERLKGVDSTLKIQPAELGDSAVYLCASSLSRGSFTGELFFGEGSRLTVL.

The gene calls are TRBV6-5 and TRBJ2-3; 7 bases line up with TRBD1. The germline V gene encodes CDR1 MNHEY and CDR2 SVGAGI. The V segment lost 4 bases and the J segment 2 bases; nucleotides outside the gene matches: 9. CDR3 length: 16 residues. DNA for the CDR3: TGTGCCAGCAGTTCCCGATCGGGACAGAACACAGATACGCAGTATTTT. This codes for CASSSRSGQNTDTQYF.

This clone was seen more than once but under ten times. The V and J genes are TRBV19 and TRBJ2-2; 8 bases fit TRBD2. With V trimmed by 3 bases and J by 7 bases, 13 bases remained unmatched. Germline assignment: CDR1 LNHDA and CDR2 SQIVND (reference sequence). The CDR3 sequence is 17 residues long. The chain's CDR3 is CASSMHLSGGRGGELFF. The DNA for the CDR3 is TGTGCCAGTAGTATGCACTTGAGCGGGGGAAGGGGCGGGGAGCTGTTTTTT.

V is TRBV2 and J is TRBJ2-5, with D possibly being TRBD2 (5 bases). The CDR3 is 14 amino acids. The V gene's germline CDR1 is SNHLY and CDR2 FYNNEI. Trimming removed 6 bases at V and 4 bases at J, with 15 bases between. In DNA, the CDR3 is TGTGCCAGCAGCGCCGACTACAACCGAGAGACCCAGTACTTC. Protein sequence: CASSADYNRETQYF.

This clone occurred a few times. This sequence joins TRBV6-5 and TRBJ2-5; 10 bases line up with TRBD2. V was clipped by 5 bases and J by 4 bases; unmatched bases: 4. Germline CDR1 and CDR2: MNHEY and SVGAGI. This CDR3 region has 14 residues. CDR3 DNA: TGTGCCAGCAGTAACCGACTAGCGGGAGAGACCCAGTACTTC. This encodes CASSNRLAGETQYF.

The V call is TRBV2, the J call TRBJ1-1; tentative D call: TRBD1 (5 bases). V was clipped by 4 bases and J by 4 bases, with 13 bases between them. The CDR3 loop spans 14 amino acids. Germline-derived CDR1 and CDR2 are SNHLY and FYNNEI. The CDR3 spells CASSGWARGTEAFF. CDR3 sequence (DNA): TGTGCCAGCAGTGGGTGGGCAAGGGGCACTGAAGCTTTCTTT. Complete variable domain (other parts from reference TRBV2 and TRBJ1-1): EPEVTQTPSHQVTQMGQEVILRCVPISNHLYFYWYRQILGQKVEFLVSFYNNEISEKSEIFDDQFSVERPDGSNFTLKIRSTKLEDSAMYFCASSGWARGTEAFFGQGTRLTVV.